One and the same sample provided the 30 T cell receptor beta chains below, sequenced in a study of blood T cell repertoires in COVID-19. Clones were read by immunoSEQ multiplex PCR, and TCRdb kept only the in-frame ones, dropping some. The table lists under 200,000 clones, about 86% of them singletons. Sequencing used peripheral blood. The receptors were gathered from a man over 45 with active or convalescent COVID-19.

The rearrangement joins TRBV6-5 to TRBJ2-7, with D perhaps TRBD2 (6 bases). The CDR3 covers 15 residues. V dropped 6 bases and J dropped 1 base, with 16 bases sitting between them. Germline V gene lookup returns CDR1 MNHEY and CDR2 SVGAGI. CDR3 in DNA: TGTGCCAGCAGAACCAGGGAGGACCCGTCCTACGAGCAGTACTTC. It specifies CASRTREDPSYEQYF.

The rearrangement joins TRBV10-3 to TRBJ1-5, with TRBD1 matching over 7 bases. Germline V gene lookup returns CDR1 ENHRY and CDR2 SYGVKD. Trimming took 9 bases from V and 1 from J; bases not matched to a gene: 9. CDR3 length equals 15 residues. CDR3 sequence reads: CAIRQGLESNQPQHF. CDR3 nucleotide sequence: TGTGCCATTAGACAGGGCCTCGAGAGCAATCAGCCCCAGCATTTT.

The V call is TRBV5-1, the J call TRBJ1-2; D gene ambiguous. Trimming stripped 4 bases from V and 0 bases from J, with 13 bases between. The CDR3 has 15 amino acids. The germline V gene has CDR1 SGHRS and CDR2 YFSETQ. The DNA for the CDR3 is TGCGCCAGCAGCCCCCCCCGGGGAGCTAACTATGGCTACACCTTC. This gives the protein CASSPPRGANYGYTF.

The gene calls are TRBV2 and TRBJ1-5; 7 bases fit TRBD1. CDR1 and CDR2 from the germline V gene are SNHLY and FYNNEI. The CDR3 has 16 residues. The V segment lost 6 bases and the J segment 2 bases; nucleotides outside the gene matches: 10. Here the CDR3 reads CASREIDRERNQPQHF. CDR3 sequence (DNA): TGTGCCAGCAGAGAAATAGACAGGGAACGCAATCAGCCCCAGCATTTT.

The chain is built from TRBV6-4 and TRBJ2-1; 11 bases map to TRBD2. Germline loops: CDR1 MRHNA, CDR2 SNTAGT. J lost 0 bases, V lost 5 bases, and 6 bases had no gene match. The CDR3 runs to 17 residues. CDR3 sequence reads: CASSPGTSGLSYNEQFF. The CDR3 DNA reads TGTGCCAGCAGTCCTGGGACTAGCGGCCTCTCCTACAATGAGCAGTTCTTC.

The chain employs TRBV5-1 and TRBJ1-4, with D possibly being TRBD1 (6 bases). Germline CDR1 reads SGHRS; CDR2 reads YFSETQ. The CDR3 length is 15 residues. The ends were cut back, 1 base at V and 3 bases at J, with 10 bases in the middle. The CDR3 protein is CASSLMGAANEKLFF. The CDR3 nucleotides are TGCGCCAGCAGCTTGATGGGGGCGGCTAATGAAAAACTGTTTTTT.

The rearrangement joins TRBV28 to TRBJ2-7, with D perhaps matching TRBD1 (5 bases). This CDR3 comprises 18 residues. V lost 2 bases and J lost 3, with 23 bases in between. Germline CDR1 MDHEN, CDR2 SYDVKM. The CDR3 DNA reads as TGTGCCAGCAGTTTACTAGGGGCCCGGCCTATACCTAACTACGAGCAGTACTTC. It codes for CASSLLGARPIPNYEQYF.

The V gene is TRBV6-2 or TRBV6-3, the J gene TRBJ2-1, with D perhaps TRBD2 (6 bases). Trimming pared 4 bases from V and 7 bases from J, leaving 17 bases between. CDR1 and CDR2 (germline): MNHEY, SVGEGT. The CDR3 runs 15 residues. The CDR3 DNA is TGTGCCAGCAGTTCACGACTAGAGGAAGGGAATGAGCAGTTCTTC. It is translated as CASSSRLEEGNEQFF.

The V gene is TRBV2, the J gene TRBJ1-3, with D maybe TRBD1 (5 bases). The CDR3 has 14 residues. Germline CDR1 SNHLY, CDR2 FYNNEI. Trimming took 4 bases from V and 1 from J, leaving 8 bases between them. CDR3 in DNA: TGTGCCAGCAGTGGGACAACTTCTGGAAACACCATATATTTT. Translating gives CASSGTTSGNTIYF.

The chain carries TRBV12-5 and TRBJ2-1; TRBD2 agrees at 8 bases. Germline values: CDR1 LGHNT, CDR2 FRNRAP. With V trimmed by 3 bases and J by 9 bases, 10 bases remained unmatched. CDR3 length: 15 residues. The CDR3 is CASGFELAEGGEQFF. The CDR3, as DNA: TGTGCTAGTGGTTTTGAACTAGCGGAGGGGGGTGAGCAGTTCTTC.

The chain carries TRBV7-2 and TRBJ2-7; 13 nucleotides agree with TRBD2. The CDR3 sequence is 15 residues long. Germline V CDR1 and CDR2: SGHTA, FQGNSA. V lost 5 bases and J lost 2; bases outside the gene matches: 3. For the CDR3, the DNA is TGTGCCAGCAGCAGACTAGCGGGAGGAGCCTACGAGCAGTACTTC. This codes for CASSRLAGGAYEQYF.

This clone was observed a handful of times. The junction does not match germline at one end; this may be a read error. The CDR3 sequence: CASSPPTGSEELVF. Written as DNA, the CDR3 is TGTGCCAGCAGTCCCCCGACAGGGTCGGAAGAGTTGGTCTTT. This chain uses TRBV6-5 with TRBJ1-1; 7 bases agree with TRBD1. The CDR3 is 14 amino acids. Germline CDR1 MNHEY, CDR2 SVGAGI.

V usage is TRBV7-6 and J usage is TRBJ2-7, with D tentatively TRBD2 (7 bases). The CDR3 totals 15 residues. Trimming left V 2 bases short and J 0 bases short, with 11 bases between. Looked up from germline, CDR1 is SGHVS and CDR2 is FNYEAQ. In nucleotides, the CDR3 is TGTGCCAGCAGCTTAAAAGGGGGGGGCTCCTACGAGCAGTACTTC. The encoded protein is CASSLKGGGSYEQYF.

The genes are TRBV7-9 and TRBJ2-3; a possible D gene is TRBD2 (6 bases). Germline V gene data show CDR1 as SEHNR and CDR2 as FQNEAQ (reference sequence). The length of the CDR3 is 15 residues. The V and J ends lost 1 base and 2 bases respectively, with 10 bases between them. The CDR3 DNA reads TGTGCCAGCAGCTTAGGCGGGACCTCCACAGATACGCAGTATTTT. As protein: CASSLGGTSTDTQYF.

This clone was counted a single time. This rearrangement joins TRBV19 to TRBJ2-3; TRBD2 agrees at 8 bases. Per the germline V gene, CDR1 is LNHDA and CDR2 is SQIVND (reference sequence). CDR3 length equals 14 residues. The ends lost 6 bases at V and 1 base at J; junction bases unmatched: 3. CDR3 sequence: CASRPGLGTDTQYF. The CDR3 nucleotides read TGTGCCAGTAGACCGGGACTAGGCACAGATACGCAGTATTTT.

The J gene is TRBJ1-1, the V gene TRBV11-3; unclear D gene. The germline V gene has CDR1 SGHNT and CDR2 YENEEA. The CDR3 runs to 17 residues. Trimming shortened V by 0 bases and J by 1 base, and 15 bases separated the two germline ends. The DNA for the CDR3 is TGTGCCAGCAGCTTAGAGTCGGCAGAAGGAGCGAACACTGAAGCTTTCTTT. It yields the protein CASSLESAEGANTEAFF.

This chain connects TRBV18 to TRBJ1-1, with D possibly TRBD1 on 5 matching bases. The CDR3 has 14 residues. Per germline, CDR1 KGHSH and CDR2 LQKENI. V was clipped by 3 bases and J by 0 bases, with 8 bases between them. CDR3 amino acids: CASSPVQVNTEAFF. The CDR3 DNA sequence: TGTGCCAGCTCACCCGTACAGGTGAACACTGAAGCTTTCTTT. The entire variable domain, with the rest obtained from reference TRBV18 and TRBJ1-1, is as follows: NAGVMQNPRHLVRRRGQEARLRCSPMKGHSHVYWYRQLPEEGLKFMVYLQKENIIDESGMPKERFSAEFPKEGPSILRIQQVVRGDSAAYFCASSPVQVNTEAFFGQGTRLTVV.

V is TRBV7-2 and J is TRBJ2-3; 7 positions agree with TRBD1. V lost 5 bases and J lost 4; bases outside the gene matches: 18. CDR1 is SGHTA and CDR2 is FQGNSA in the germline V gene. CDR3 length: 18 amino acids. As DNA, the CDR3 is TGTGCCAGCAGCCGCACCACCGTTAACAGGGGAATGGCAGATACGCAGTATTTT. Its protein is CASSRTTVNRGMADTQYF.

The genes are TRBV15 and TRBJ2-7; D unresolved. The germline V and J ends were trimmed by 0 bases and 1 base, with 7 bases remaining between them. CDR1 LNHNV and CDR2 YYDKDF come from the germline V gene (reference sequence). CDR3 length: 14 residues. The DNA of the CDR3 is TGTGCCACCAGCAGAGACAGAATTTCCTACGAGCAGTACTTC. Its translation: CATSRDRISYEQYF.

The CDR3 DNA reads TGTGCCAGTAGTATGGACAAGGACACTGAAGCTTTCTTT. It is translated as CASSMDKDTEAFF. The V and J genes are TRBV19 and TRBJ1-1; the D gene is possibly TRBD1 (5 bases). This CDR3 has 13 amino acids. With 3 bases removed from V and 3 bases from J, the gap between germline ends came to 8 bases. CDR1 and CDR2 (germline): LNHDA, SQIVND (reference sequence).

The V and J genes are TRBV7-9 and TRBJ1-5; tentative D call: TRBD1 (5 bases). The CDR3 has 14 residues. Per the germline V gene, CDR1 is SEHNR and CDR2 is FQNEAQ (reference sequence). V gave up 5 bases and J gave up 9 bases, with 17 bases separating them. Here the CDR3 reads CASSPEGREAPQHF. The CDR3 DNA reads TGTGCCAGCAGCCCAGAAGGCAGGGAGGCGCCCCAGCATTTT.

This chain uses TRBV24-1 with TRBJ2-2, with 9 bases aligning to TRBD1. This CDR3 contains 16 residues. V was pared by 4 bases and J by 1 base, with 3 bases of the junction left unmatched. The germline V gene has CDR1 KGHDR and CDR2 SFDVKD. The CDR3 sequence is CATSDADRGNTGELFF. In DNA, the CDR3 is TGTGCCACCAGTGACGCGGACAGGGGGAACACCGGGGAGCTGTTTTTT.

This clone was seen once. The V call is TRBV27, the J call TRBJ1-1; 8 nucleotides agree with TRBD1. The V gene end was trimmed by 4 bases and the J gene end by 7 bases; junction bases not matched to a gene: 8. The germline V gene has CDR1 MNHEY and CDR2 SMNVEV (reference sequence). The CDR3 runs to 14 residues. The CDR3 is CASSSPGQGGEAFF. The CDR3 DNA is TGTGCCAGCAGTTCCCCAGGACAGGGTGGTGAAGCTTTCTTT.

The gene calls are TRBV5-5 and TRBJ2-7; TRBD2 matches 11 bases. Germline CDR1 is SGHKS and CDR2 is YYEKEE (reference sequence). The CDR3 runs 14 residues. The J segment lost 5 bases and the V segment lost 1 base, leaving 2 bases of the junction unmatched. The CDR3 sequence: CASSLTLAGDEQYF. The CDR3 coding sequence is TGTGCCAGCAGCTTGACACTAGCGGGGGACGAGCAGTACTTC.

The count of this clone is one. This chain uses TRBV4-1 with TRBJ1-2; 7 positions match TRBD1. The germline CDR1 and CDR2 sequences are MGHRA and YSYEKL. The CDR3 loop spans 15 amino acids. V dropped 3 bases and J dropped 5; count of bases not matched to a gene: 9. CDR3 in amino acids: CASSHPGTDPYGYTF. The CDR3 nucleotides are TGCGCCAGCAGCCACCCCGGGACAGACCCTTATGGCTACACCTTC.

This chain uses TRBV7-8 with TRBJ2-7; TRBD1 aligns across 8 bases. The CDR3 is 18 residues long. Germline-derived CDR1 and CDR2 are SGHVS and FQNEAQ. J was trimmed by 2 bases and V by 5 bases; bases with no gene match: 17. CDR3 loop: CASSRSGGRQGNTYEQYF. The CDR3, as DNA: TGTGCCAGCAGCCGTTCCGGGGGACGACAGGGGAATACCTACGAGCAGTACTTC. The full variable domain, with the rest looked up from reference TRBV7-8 and TRBJ2-7, is GAGVSQSPRYKVAKRGQDVALRCDPISGHVSLFWYQQALGQGPEFLTYFQNEAQLDKSGLPSDRFFAERPEGSVSTLKIQRTQQEDSAVYLCASSRSGGRQGNTYEQYFGPGTRLTVT.

The chain recombines TRBV2 with TRBJ2-3, with 7 bases matching TRBD1. Trimming removed 2 bases from V and 6 bases from J; junction bases left unmatched: 5. The CDR3 is 14 residues long. CDR1 and CDR2 (germline): SNHLY, FYNNEI. The CDR3 sequence: CASSEQGVGDTQYF. The CDR3 DNA follows: TGTGCCAGCAGTGAACAGGGGGTGGGGGATACGCAGTATTTT. Complete variable domain (other parts from reference TRBV2 and TRBJ2-3): EPEVTQTPSHQVTQMGQEVILRCVPISNHLYFYWYRQILGQKVEFLVSFYNNEISEKSEIFDDQFSVERPDGSNFTLKIRSTKLEDSAMYFCASSEQGVGDTQYFGPGTRLTVL.

This chain uses TRBV3-1 (or the pseudogene TRBV3-2) with TRBJ2-7; D gene uncertain. Trimming pared 4 bases from V and 4 bases from J, leaving 11 bases between. The CDR3 is 13 residues long. The germline V gene encodes CDR1 LGHDT and CDR2 YNNKEL (reference sequence). CDR3 sequence: CASSPLRSYEQYF. CDR3 nucleotide sequence: TGTGCCAGCAGCCCACTGAGGAGTTACGAGCAGTACTTC.

CDR3 sequence (DNA): TGTGCCAGCAGCTTAACTAGCGGGGGGGCCACAGATACGCAGTATTTT. This gives the protein CASSLTSGGATDTQYF. The rearrangement joins TRBV7-2 to TRBJ2-3; 13 bases agree with TRBD2. V trimming: 2 bases; J trimming: 2 bases; junction bases outside the gene matches: 1. Germline values: CDR1 SGHTA, CDR2 FQGNSA. CDR3 length: 16 amino acids.

The chain employs TRBV5-8 and TRBJ2-5, with 8 bases matching TRBD2. Trimming cost V 2 bases and J 5 bases; bases outside gene matches: 2. Germline CDR1 is SGHTS and CDR2 is YDEGEE. CDR3 length: 13 residues. The CDR3 protein is CASSFSGTETQYF. CDR3 bases: TGTGCCAGCAGCTTTAGCGGGACGGAGACCCAGTACTTC.